The rows below give T cell receptor beta chains drawn from one sample of a study of T cells after yellow fever vaccination. TCRdb redid the calling of the 5' RACE reads with MiXCR, one entry per CDR3 protein. Of some 300,000 distinct CDR3 sequences in the sample, around 9.3% were seen once. The sequencing used CD4+ T cells sorted from PBMCs, collected 5 days after the yellow fever booster vaccination. The origin of the receptors is a man younger than 35 who received the YFV17D yellow fever vaccine. The CDR3 runs from the conserved cysteine through the conserved F or W. A D gene is named only where the DNA matches it firmly. Clone size is given for some rows only: seen once, a few or many times, or a class if the clone is expanded.

V gene	clone size	D gene	J gene	CDR3 DNA	CDR3 protein
TRBV28	few	.	TRBJ1-2	TGTGCCAGCAGCCAGTCTCGGCGGGGCTACACCTTC	CASSQSRRGYTF
TRBV19	few	.	TRBJ2-1	TGTGCCAGTAGGAGGGGTGATGAGCAGTTCTTC	CASRRGDEQFF
TRBV7-2	many	TRBD2	TRBJ2-3	TGTGCCAGCAGCGCAAGGACCGGGGGGTGGGTTGATACGCAGTATTTT	CASSARTGGWVDTQYF
TRBV6-2/TRBV6-3	.	.	TRBJ2-5	TGTGCCAGCAGCAACACCCTTGGGCCGGAGACCCAGTACTTC	CASSNTLGPETQYF
TRBV27	.	.	TRBJ1-1	TGTGCCAGCAGTGGGCCGTACACTGAAGCTTTCTTT	CASSGPYTEAFF
TRBV6-2/TRBV6-3	many	.	TRBJ2-5	TGTGCCAGCAGTTACGGACGGGGTTTGAGGGAGACCCAGTACTTC	CASSYGRGLRETQYF
TRBV19	.	.	TRBJ2-5	TGTGCCAGTAGTATCTATGGCGGTCAAGAGACCCAGTACTTC	CASSIYGGQETQYF
TRBV5-4	few	.	TRBJ1-6	TGTGCCAGCAGGGAGCAGATCCAGGCACCCCTCCACTTT	CASREQIQAPLHF
TRBV6-2/TRBV6-3	once	.	TRBJ2-7	TGTGCCAGCACCAAAGCAGGAACTCTTTCCTACGAGCAGTACTTC	CASTKAGTLSYEQYF
TRBV12-3/TRBV12-4	.	.	TRBJ2-5	TGTGCCAGCACCAGTGGGGGGTACCAAGAGACCCAGTACTTC	CASTSGGYQETQYF
TRBV6-5	.	TRBD1	TRBJ1-6	TGTGCCAGCAGTCTAACCGGGACAGGTTCACCCCTCCACTTT	CASSLTGTGSPLHF
TRBV4-2	.	TRBD1	TRBJ2-7	TGTGCCAGCAGGGGGGACAGGAGCTCCTACGAGCAGTACTTC	CASRGDRSSYEQYF
TRBV6-2/TRBV6-3	few	.	TRBJ2-2	TGTGCCAGCAGAGAGGTCCTGGCCGGGGAGCTGTTTTTT	CASREVLAGELFF
TRBV10-3	.	.	TRBJ2-3	TGTGCCATCAGTGAAGTGGATACGCAGTATTTT	CAISEVDTQYF
TRBV6-5	many	TRBD2	TRBJ2-5	TGTGCCAGCAGTTACGGGCGGGGGGGCCTCCAAGAGACCCAGTACTTC	CASSYGRGGLQETQYF
TRBV12-3/TRBV12-4	.	.	TRBJ1-2	TGTGCCAGCAGTCTCTCGAGAGGTAGCGGCTACACCTTC	CASSLSRGSGYTF
TRBV4-2	.	.	TRBJ2-1	TGTGCCAGCAGCCAAGACTCAGGGAGGAGTGAGCAGTTCTTC	CASSQDSGRSEQFF
TRBV4-2	many	TRBD1	TRBJ2-3	TGTGCCAGCAGCCAAGGGGACAGGGCCGACACAGATACGCAGTATTTT	CASSQGDRADTDTQYF
TRBV12-3/TRBV12-4	.	TRBD1	TRBJ2-1	TGTGCCAGCAATCTCCGGACAGGCTACAATGAGCAGTTCTTC	CASNLRTGYNEQFF
TRBV5-4	.	TRBD1	TRBJ2-1	TGTGCCAGCAGCTTTCAGACAGGGGGCACCTACAATGAGCAGTTCTTC	CASSFQTGGTYNEQFF
TRBV12-3/TRBV12-4	.	TRBD1	TRBJ1-6	TGTGCCAGCAGTCCCTGGGACAGGGGTTCACCCGTCCACTTT	CASSPWDRGSPVHF
TRBV12-3/TRBV12-4	few	TRBD2	TRBJ2-1	TGTGCCAGCACCCCGACTAGCGGGAATGAGCAGTTCTTC	CASTPTSGNEQFF
TRBV7-2	few	TRBD2	TRBJ2-3	TGTGCCAGCAGCTTAGGCACGGGGGGTAGCACAGATACGCAGTATTTT	CASSLGTGGSTDTQYF
TRBV12-5	.	.	TRBJ1-1	TGTGCTAGTGGTTTCGAGATGTTGACTGAAGCTTTCTTT	CASGFEMLTEAFF
TRBV20-1	.	.	TRBJ1-4	TGCAGTGCTAGACCGGGAGACAAACTGTTTTTT	CSARPGDKLFF
TRBV5-1	few	TRBD2	TRBJ2-5	TGCGCCAGCAGCTTATCCGGGACTAGCGGGGGTGGAGAGACCCAGTACTTC	CASSLSGTSGGGETQYF
TRBV18	few	.	TRBJ1-1	TGTGCCAGCTCACCCACTCCCGGGAGTACTGAAGCTTTCTTT	CASSPTPGSTEAFF
TRBV2	few	.	TRBJ1-5	TGTGCCAGCAGTGGGGGGTCGACCCGGGATCAGCCCCAGCATTTT	CASSGGSTRDQPQHF
TRBV5-1	many	.	TRBJ1-2	TGCGCCAGCAGCTTCGGAGGGGTTAACTATGGCTACACCTTC	CASSFGGVNYGYTF
TRBV12-3/TRBV12-4	few	.	TRBJ1-2	TGTGCCAGCAGCCCTGATGGGCCACTCTCCTATGGCTACACCTTC	CASSPDGPLSYGYTF
TRBV7-2	.	.	TRBJ2-1	TGTGCCAGCAGCTTTAGCCAGCTTAACAATGAGCAGTTCTTC	CASSFSQLNNEQFF
TRBV3-1	few	.	TRBJ2-1	TGTGCCAGCGGAGTGTGGAGCTCCTACAATGAGCAGTTCTTC	CASGVWSSYNEQFF
TRBV11-2	few	.	TRBJ1-1	TGTGCCAGCAGCCCTGCCTGGGCTGAAGCTTTCTTT	CASSPAWAEAFF
TRBV6-2/TRBV6-3	few	.	TRBJ2-4	TGTGCCAGCAGTTATAGGGCCCAAGGAATTCAGTACTTC	CASSYRAQGIQYF
TRBV5-1	few	.	TRBJ2-2	TGCGCCAGCAGACCCACCGACAGTTACACCGGGGAGCTGTTTTTT	CASRPTDSYTGELFF
TRBV20-1	few	.	TRBJ2-3	TGCAGTGCTCCCGGGACCCCGGGCGGTACGCAGTATTTT	CSAPGTPGGTQYF
TRBV20-1	few	.	TRBJ2-5	TGCAGTGCTAGAGATGGGGAGGGGGGCTTAGCCAAGGCGACCCAGTACTTC	CSARDGEGGLAKATQYF
TRBV5-1	.	TRBD2	TRBJ2-5	TGCGCCAGCAGCCCCCGGGGCGGGGGGCTGCAAGAGACCCAGTACTTC	CASSPRGGGLQETQYF
TRBV28	.	.	TRBJ2-3	TGTGCCAGCAGTTTGTGGGACGGCACAGATACGCAGTATTTT	CASSLWDGTDTQYF
TRBV5-6	few	.	TRBJ2-1	TGTGCCAGCAGCTTGGGTCGGACTGACTACAATGAGCAGTTCTTC	CASSLGRTDYNEQFF
TRBV4-3	.	.	TRBJ1-4	TGCGCCAGCAGCCAGGCCGTGACGGGCGCGGGTGAAAAACTGTTTTTT	CASSQAVTGAGEKLFF
TRBV11-2	.	.	TRBJ2-1	TGTGCCAGCAGCTTAGCACTAGCTATGGTGAATGAGCAGTTCTTC	CASSLALAMVNEQFF
TRBV20-1	.	.	TRBJ1-4	TGCAGTGCTAGGGGCCGAACAGTGGGCGAAAAACTGTTTTTT	CSARGRTVGEKLFF
TRBV7-7	few	.	TRBJ2-3	TGTGCCAGCAGCTCAGGGGCTCGAGATACGCAGTATTTT	CASSSGARDTQYF
TRBV5-1	few	TRBD2	TRBJ2-1	TGCGCCAGCAGTCTCAGCGGGGCGTACAATGAGCAGTTCTTC	CASSLSGAYNEQFF
TRBV10-2	many	TRBD1	TRBJ1-6	TGCGCCAGCAGTGCAGGGGGGACGAGATCACCCCTCCACTTT	CASSAGGTRSPLHF
TRBV11-2	few	.	TRBJ2-3	TGTGCCAGCAGCTTAGATACACAGGGCGGTTCGGTCCGAACAGATACGCAGTATTTT	CASSLDTQGGSVRTDTQYF
TRBV7-9	few	.	TRBJ2-1	TGTGCCAGCAGCGATTCTCGACTAGACTCCTACAATGAGCAGTTCTTC	CASSDSRLDSYNEQFF
TRBV6-2/TRBV6-3	.	.	TRBJ2-1	TGTGCCAGCAGTACCCCCCCGCCTTCCTACAATGAGCAGTTCTTC	CASSTPPPSYNEQFF
TRBV5-1	many	.	TRBJ1-1	TGCGCCAGCAATGAAGGGACTAACACTGAAGCTTTCTTT	CASNEGTNTEAFF
TRBV27	.	TRBD1	TRBJ1-4	TGTGCCAGCAGACCCGCCTCCCAGGGGGCGTGGGCTAATGAAAAACTGTTTTTT	CASRPASQGAWANEKLFF
TRBV10-3	few	.	TRBJ2-2	TGTGCCATCAGTGAGGCTCCCGCCGGGGAGCTGTTTTTT	CAISEAPAGELFF
TRBV5-1	few	.	TRBJ2-3	TGCGCCAGCAGCTTGAACGGGGACACAGATACGCAGTATTTT	CASSLNGDTDTQYF